This TCR beta chain was recovered during a study of shared clonotypes between healthy human individuals. About the study: Donors consisted of a couple of women and three men between 18 and 49.

At a deep level, the assay was run. Generated by immunoSEQ multiplex PCR, the TCRdb table keeps only in-frame clones and is missing some. The sample comprises 450,000 to 500,000 clones, around 85% of which are singletons, and about 13% rests with the top ten. All donors were healthy HIV-negative adults lacking recent acute infections or vaccinations. For unsorted samples, genomic DNA was extracted from roughly 100 million PBMCs. Germline assignment: CDR1 ENHRY and CDR2 SYGVKD. Trimming took off 2 bases at V and 8 bases at J, with 12 bases between the two ends. CDR3 length: 13 amino acids. In regard to this clone: With only one base between it and a far larger clone, this is likely a read error.

The gene calls are TRBV10-3 and TRBJ1-2; maybe TRBD1 (6 bases). Material: PBMCs. The receptor was isolated from a woman aged 40 to 50 in good health. Some clones in this sample may be carry-over from other donors' samples. CDR3 sequence: CAISETGTTGYTF. DNA of the CDR3: TGTGCCATCAGTGAGACAGGGACGACCGGCTACACCTTC.